This T cell receptor beta chain is from a study of CD8 T cells in Susac syndrome. Germline assignment: CDR1 DFQATT and CDR2 SNEGSKA (reference sequence). V lost 6 bases, J lost 4 bases, and 13 bases lay in between. This CDR3 region has 12 residues. A quantity of about 0.5 to 1 ug RNA underwent reverse transcription using random hexamers. TCRdb re-analysed the immunoSEQ multiplex PCR reads in MiXCR, keeping a single row per CDR3 protein. The sample lists more than 150,000 distinct CDR3 sequences, just under 95% occurring once. The chain employs TRBV20-1 and TRBJ2-7; D might be TRBD1 (6 bases). The receptor was derived from a human donor in good health. The sample comprised CD4+ T cells from PBMCs. The CDR3 reads CSAGPRGYEQYF. The CDR3 DNA reads as TGCAGTGCCGGGCCGAGGGGGTACGAGCAGTACTTC.